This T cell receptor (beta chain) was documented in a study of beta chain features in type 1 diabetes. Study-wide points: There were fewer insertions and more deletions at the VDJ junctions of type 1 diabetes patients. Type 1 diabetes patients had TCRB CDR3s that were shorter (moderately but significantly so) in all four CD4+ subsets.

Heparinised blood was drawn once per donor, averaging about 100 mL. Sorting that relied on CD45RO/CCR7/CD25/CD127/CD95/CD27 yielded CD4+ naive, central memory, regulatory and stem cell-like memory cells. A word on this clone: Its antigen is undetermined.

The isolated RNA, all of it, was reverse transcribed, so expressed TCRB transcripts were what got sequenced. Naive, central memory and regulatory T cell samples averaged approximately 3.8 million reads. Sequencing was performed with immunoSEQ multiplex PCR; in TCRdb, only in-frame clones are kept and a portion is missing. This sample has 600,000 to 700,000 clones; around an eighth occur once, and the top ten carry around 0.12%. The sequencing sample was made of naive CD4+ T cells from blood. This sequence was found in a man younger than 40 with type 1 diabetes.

The CDR3: CASSPQGWASYEQYF. CDR3 DNA sequence: TGTGCCAGCAGTCCACAGGGGTGGGCTTCCTACGAGCAGTACTTC. V and J are TRBV6-5 and TRBJ2-7; 7 bases line up with TRBD1. CDR1 and CDR2 from the germline V gene are MNHEY and SVGAGI. The CDR3 has 15 amino acids. V shed 5 bases and J 1 base; nucleotides not matched to a gene: 8.